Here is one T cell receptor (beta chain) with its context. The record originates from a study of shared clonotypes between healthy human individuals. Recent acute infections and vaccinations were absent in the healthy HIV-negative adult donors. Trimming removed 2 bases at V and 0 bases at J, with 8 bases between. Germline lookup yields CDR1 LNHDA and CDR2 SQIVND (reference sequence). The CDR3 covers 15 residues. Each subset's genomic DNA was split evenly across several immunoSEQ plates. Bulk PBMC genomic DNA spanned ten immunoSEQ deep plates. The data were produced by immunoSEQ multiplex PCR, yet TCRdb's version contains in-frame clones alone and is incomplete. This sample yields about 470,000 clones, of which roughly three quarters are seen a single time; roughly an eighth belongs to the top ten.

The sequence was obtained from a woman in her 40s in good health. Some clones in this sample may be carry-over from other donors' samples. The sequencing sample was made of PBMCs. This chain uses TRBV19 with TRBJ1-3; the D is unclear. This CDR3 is CASSIRNYSGNTIYF. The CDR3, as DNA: TGTGCCAGTAGTATAAGGAACTACTCTGGAAACACCATATATTTT.